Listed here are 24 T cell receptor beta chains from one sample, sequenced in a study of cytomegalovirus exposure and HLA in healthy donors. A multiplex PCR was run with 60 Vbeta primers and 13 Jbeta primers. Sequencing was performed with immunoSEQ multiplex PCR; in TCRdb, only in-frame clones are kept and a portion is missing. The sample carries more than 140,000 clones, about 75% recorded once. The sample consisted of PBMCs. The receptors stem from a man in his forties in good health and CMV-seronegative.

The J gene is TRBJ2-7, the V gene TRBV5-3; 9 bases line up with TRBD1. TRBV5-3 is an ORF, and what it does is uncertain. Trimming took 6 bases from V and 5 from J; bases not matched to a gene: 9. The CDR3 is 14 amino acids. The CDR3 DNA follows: TGTGCCAGAATCCGGGACAGGGAGTTCCACGAGCAGTACTTC. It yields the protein CARIRDREFHEQYF.

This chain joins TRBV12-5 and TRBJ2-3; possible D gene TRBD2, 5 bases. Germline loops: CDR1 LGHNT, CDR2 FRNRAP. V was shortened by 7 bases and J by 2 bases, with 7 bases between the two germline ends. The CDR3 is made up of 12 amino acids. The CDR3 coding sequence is TGTGCTAGTGCGGGGATCACAGATACGCAGTATTTT. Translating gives CASAGITDTQYF.

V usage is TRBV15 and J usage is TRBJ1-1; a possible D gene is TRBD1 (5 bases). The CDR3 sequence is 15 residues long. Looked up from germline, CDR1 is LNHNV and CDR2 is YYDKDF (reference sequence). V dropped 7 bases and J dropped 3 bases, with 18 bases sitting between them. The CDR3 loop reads CATNPGGGWYTEAFF. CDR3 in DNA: TGTGCCACCAACCCCGGGGGGGGATGGTACACTGAAGCTTTCTTT.

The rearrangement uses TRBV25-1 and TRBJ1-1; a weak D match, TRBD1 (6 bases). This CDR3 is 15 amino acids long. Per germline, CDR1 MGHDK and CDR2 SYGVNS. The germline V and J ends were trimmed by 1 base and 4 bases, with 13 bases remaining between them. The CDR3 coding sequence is TGTGCCAGCAGTGAATCCGGAATAGGGGGCACTGAAGCTTTCTTT. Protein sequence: CASSESGIGGTEAFF.

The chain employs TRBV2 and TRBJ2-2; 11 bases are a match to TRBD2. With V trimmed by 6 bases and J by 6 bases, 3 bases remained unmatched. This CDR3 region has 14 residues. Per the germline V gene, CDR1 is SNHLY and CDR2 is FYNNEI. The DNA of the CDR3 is TGTGCCAGCAGCCGACTAGCGGGGTCCGGGGAGCTGTTTTTT. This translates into CASSRLAGSGELFF.

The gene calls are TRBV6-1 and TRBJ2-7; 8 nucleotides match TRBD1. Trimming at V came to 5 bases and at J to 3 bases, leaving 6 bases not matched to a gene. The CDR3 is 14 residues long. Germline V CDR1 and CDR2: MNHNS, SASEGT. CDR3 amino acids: CASSSRTGHYEQYF. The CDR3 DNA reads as TGTGCCAGCAGTTCCCGGACAGGGCACTACGAGCAGTACTTC.

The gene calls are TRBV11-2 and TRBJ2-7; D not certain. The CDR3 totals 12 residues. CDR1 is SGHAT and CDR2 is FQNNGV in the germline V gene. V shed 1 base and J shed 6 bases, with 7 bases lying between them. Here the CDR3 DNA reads TGTGCCAGCAGCTTAGGGGCACCCGAGCAGTACTTC. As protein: CASSLGAPEQYF.

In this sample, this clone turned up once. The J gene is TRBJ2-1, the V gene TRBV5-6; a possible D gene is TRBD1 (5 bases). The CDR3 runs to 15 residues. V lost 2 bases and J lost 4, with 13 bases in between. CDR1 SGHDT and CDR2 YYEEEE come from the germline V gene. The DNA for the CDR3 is TGTGCCAGCAGCTTTACAGGTTCCAATTACAATGAGCAGTTCTTC. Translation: CASSFTGSNYNEQFF.

The DNA of the CDR3 is TGTGCCAGCACCAACAGGGCCCAGAGAGAAAAACTGTTTTTT. This gives the protein CASTNRAQREKLFF. The chain uses TRBV27 and TRBJ1-4; tentative D call: TRBD1 (6 bases). Trimming stripped 7 bases from V and 8 bases from J, with 17 bases between. Per the germline V gene, CDR1 is MNHEY and CDR2 is SMNVEV (reference sequence). The CDR3 is made up of 14 amino acids.

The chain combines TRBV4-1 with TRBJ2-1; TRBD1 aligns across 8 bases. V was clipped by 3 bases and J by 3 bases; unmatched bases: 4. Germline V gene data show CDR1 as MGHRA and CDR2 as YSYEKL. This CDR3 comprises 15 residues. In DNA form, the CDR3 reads TGCGCCAGCAGCCAGCGGACAGGGAGCTACAATGAGCAGTTCTTC. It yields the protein CASSQRTGSYNEQFF.

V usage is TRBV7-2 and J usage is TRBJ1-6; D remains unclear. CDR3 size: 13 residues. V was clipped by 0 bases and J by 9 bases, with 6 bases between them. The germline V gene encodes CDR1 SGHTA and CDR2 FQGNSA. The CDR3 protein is CASSLASSSPLHF. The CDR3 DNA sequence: TGTGCCAGCAGCTTAGCTTCTAGTTCACCCCTCCACTTT.

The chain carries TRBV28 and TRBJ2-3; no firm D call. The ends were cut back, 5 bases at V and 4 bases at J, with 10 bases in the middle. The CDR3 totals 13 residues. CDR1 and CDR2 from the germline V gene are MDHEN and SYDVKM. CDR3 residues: CASSPLPADTQYF. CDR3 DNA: TGTGCCAGCAGTCCCCTCCCCGCAGATACGCAGTATTTT.

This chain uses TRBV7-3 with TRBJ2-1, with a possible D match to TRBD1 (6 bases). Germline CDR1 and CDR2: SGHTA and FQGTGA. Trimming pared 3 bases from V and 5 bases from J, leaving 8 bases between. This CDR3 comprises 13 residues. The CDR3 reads CASSFRDNNEQFF. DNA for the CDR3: TGTGCCAGCAGCTTCCGGGACAACAATGAGCAGTTCTTC.

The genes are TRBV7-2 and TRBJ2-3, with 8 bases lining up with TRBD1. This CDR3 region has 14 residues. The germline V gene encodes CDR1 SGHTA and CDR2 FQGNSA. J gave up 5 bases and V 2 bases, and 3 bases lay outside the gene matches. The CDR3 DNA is TGTGCCAGCAGCTTACAGGGGGCCGTAGATACGCAGTATTTT. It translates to CASSLQGAVDTQYF.

The CDR3 sequence is CASSVSVEAFF. DNA of the CDR3: TGTGCCAGCAGCGTCTCAGTTGAAGCTTTCTTT. The chain has TRBV13 and TRBJ1-1; unclear D gene. In germline, CDR1 is PRHDT, CDR2 FYEKMQ (reference sequence). V was cut by 5 bases and J by 7 bases, with 8 bases left in between. The CDR3 is 11 residues long. Supplemented by reference TRBV13 and TRBJ1-1, the full variable domain reads AAGVIQSPRHLIKEKRETATLKCYPIPRHDTVYWYQQGPGQDPQFLISFYEKMQSDKGSIPDRFSAQQFSDYHSELNMSSLELGDSALYFCASSVSVEAFFGQGTRLTVV.

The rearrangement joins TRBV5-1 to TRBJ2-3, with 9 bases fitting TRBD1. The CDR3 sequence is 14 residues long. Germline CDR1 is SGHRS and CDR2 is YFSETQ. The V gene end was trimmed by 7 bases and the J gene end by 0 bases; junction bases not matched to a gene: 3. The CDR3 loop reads CASSGTGSTDTQYF. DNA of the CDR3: TGCGCCAGCTCCGGGACAGGGAGCACAGATACGCAGTATTTT. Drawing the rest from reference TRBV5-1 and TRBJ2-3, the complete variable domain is KAGVTQTPRYLIKTRGQQVTLSCSPISGHRSVSWYQQTPGQGLQFLFEYFSETQRNKGNFPGRFSGRQFSNSRSEMNVSTLELGDSALYLCASSGTGSTDTQYFGPGTRLTVL.

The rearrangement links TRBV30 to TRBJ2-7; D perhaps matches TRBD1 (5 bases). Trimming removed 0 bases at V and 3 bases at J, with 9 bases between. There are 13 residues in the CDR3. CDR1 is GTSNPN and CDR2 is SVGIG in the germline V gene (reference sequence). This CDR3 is CAWSVGAGYEQYF. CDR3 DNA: TGTGCCTGGAGTGTAGGGGCAGGCTACGAGCAGTACTTC.

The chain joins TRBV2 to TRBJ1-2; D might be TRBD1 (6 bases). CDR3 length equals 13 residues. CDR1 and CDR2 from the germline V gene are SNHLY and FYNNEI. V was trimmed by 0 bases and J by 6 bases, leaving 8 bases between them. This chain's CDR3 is CASSEARQDGYTF. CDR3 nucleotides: TGTGCCAGCAGTGAAGCGAGACAGGATGGCTACACCTTC. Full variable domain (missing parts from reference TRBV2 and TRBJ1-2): EPEVTQTPSHQVTQMGQEVILRCVPISNHLYFYWYRQILGQKVEFLVSFYNNEISEKSEIFDDQFSVERPDGSNFTLKIRSTKLEDSAMYFCASSEARQDGYTFGSGTRLTVV.

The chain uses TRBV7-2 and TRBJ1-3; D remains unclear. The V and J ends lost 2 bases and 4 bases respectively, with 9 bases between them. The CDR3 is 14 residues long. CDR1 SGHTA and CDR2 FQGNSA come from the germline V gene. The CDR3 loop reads CASSLREAGNTIYF. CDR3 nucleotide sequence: TGTGCCAGCAGCTTAAGGGAGGCGGGAAACACCATATATTTT.

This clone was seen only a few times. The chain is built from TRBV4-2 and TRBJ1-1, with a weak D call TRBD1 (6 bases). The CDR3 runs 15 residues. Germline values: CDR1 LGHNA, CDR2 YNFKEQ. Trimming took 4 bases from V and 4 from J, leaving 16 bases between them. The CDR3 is CASSPQDSVGTEAFF. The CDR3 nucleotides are TGTGCCAGCAGCCCCCAGGACAGTGTGGGCACTGAAGCTTTCTTT.

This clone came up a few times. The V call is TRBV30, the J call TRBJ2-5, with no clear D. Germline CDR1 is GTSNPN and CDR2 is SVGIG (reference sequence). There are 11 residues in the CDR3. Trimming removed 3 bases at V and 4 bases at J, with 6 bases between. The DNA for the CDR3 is TGTGCCTGGAGCAAACTAGAGACCCAGTACTTC. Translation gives CAWSKLETQYF. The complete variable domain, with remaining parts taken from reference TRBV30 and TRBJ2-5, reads SQTIHQWPATLVQPVGSPLSLECTVEGTSNPNLYWYRQAAGRGLQLLFYSVGIGQISSEVPQNLSASRPQDRQFILSSKKLLLSDSGFYLCAWSKLETQYFGPGTRLLVL.

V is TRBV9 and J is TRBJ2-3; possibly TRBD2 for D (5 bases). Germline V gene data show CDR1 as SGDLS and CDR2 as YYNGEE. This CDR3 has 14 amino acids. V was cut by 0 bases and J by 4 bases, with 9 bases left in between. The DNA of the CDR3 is TGTGCCAGCAGCGTAGCTTCGGGGTCAGATACGCAGTATTTT. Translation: CASSVASGSDTQYF. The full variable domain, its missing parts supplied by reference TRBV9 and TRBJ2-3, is DSGVTQTPKHLITATGQRVTLRCSPRSGDLSVYWYQQSLDQGLQFLIQYYNGEERAKGNILERFSAQQFPDLHSELNLSSLELGDSALYFCASSVASGSDTQYFGPGTRLTVL.

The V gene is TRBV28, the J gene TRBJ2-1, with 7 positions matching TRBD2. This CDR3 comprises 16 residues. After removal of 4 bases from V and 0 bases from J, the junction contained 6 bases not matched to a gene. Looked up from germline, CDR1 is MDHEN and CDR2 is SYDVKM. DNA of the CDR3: TGTGCCAGCAGTTCCCTAGCGGAGATCTCCTACAATGAGCAGTTCTTC. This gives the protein CASSSLAEISYNEQFF. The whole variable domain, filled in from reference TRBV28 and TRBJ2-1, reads DVKVTQSSRYLVKRTGEKVFLECVQDMDHENMFWYRQDPGLGLRLIYFSYDVKMKEKGDIPEGYSVSREKKERFSLILESASTNQTSMYLCASSSLAEISYNEQFFGPGTRLTVL.

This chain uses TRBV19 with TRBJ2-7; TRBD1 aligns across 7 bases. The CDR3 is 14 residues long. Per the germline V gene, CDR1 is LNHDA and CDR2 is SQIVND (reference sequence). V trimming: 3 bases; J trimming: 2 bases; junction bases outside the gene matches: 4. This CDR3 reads CASSMGTETYEQYF. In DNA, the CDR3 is TGTGCCAGTAGTATGGGGACAGAGACCTACGAGCAGTACTTC.